Each of the 5 T cell receptor beta chains below was sequenced from the same sample in a study of blood T cell repertoires in COVID-19. Profiled with immunoSEQ multiplex PCR; TCRdb holds only in-frame clones, not every one. The sample consists of about 300,000 clones, more than 75% of them appearing once. Material for sequencing was peripheral blood. Receptors were obtained from a woman in her forties or fifties with acute or convalescent COVID-19.

This chain uses TRBV3-1 (or the pseudogene TRBV3-2) with TRBJ1-1; D is possibly TRBD1 (5 bases). CDR1 and CDR2 from the germline V gene are LGHDT and YNNKEL (reference sequence). The ends were cut back, 2 bases at V and 1 base at J, with 8 bases in the middle. The CDR3 contains 14 residues. CDR3 DNA sequence: TGTGCCAGCAGCCAATCGGGGGGGAACACTGAAGCTTTCTTT. Translated, it gives CASSQSGGNTEAFF.

The chain uses TRBV28 and TRBJ1-6, with D possibly being TRBD1 (6 bases). This CDR3 spans 14 amino acids. CDR1 and CDR2 from the germline V gene are MDHEN and SYDVKM. V lost 5 bases and J lost 10, with 15 bases in between. The chain's CDR3 is CASSHRDDGSPLHF. The CDR3 coding sequence is TGTGCCAGCAGTCACAGGGACGATGGGTCACCCCTCCACTTT.

This rearrangement joins TRBV6-1 to TRBJ2-7; D gene unclear. V lost 3 bases and J 0 bases, leaving 3 bases between the germline ends. CDR3 length: 12 amino acids. Germline V gene sequence: CDR1 MNHNS, CDR2 SASEGT. CDR3 in amino acids: CASSDISYEQYF. In nucleotides, the CDR3 is TGTGCCAGCAGTGACATCTCCTACGAGCAGTACTTC.

The chain has TRBV7-2 and TRBJ2-5; no clear D. The CDR3 extends over 13 amino acids. Trimming cost V 2 bases and J 5 bases, with 9 bases left between them. CDR1 is SGHTA and CDR2 is FQGNSA in the germline V gene. The CDR3: CASSLHRRETQYF. CDR3 DNA sequence: TGTGCCAGCAGCTTACACAGACGGGAGACCCAGTACTTC. Drawing the rest from reference TRBV7-2 and TRBJ2-5, the complete variable domain is GAGVSQSPSNKVTEKGKDVELRCDPISGHTALYWYRQSLGQGLEFLIYFQGNSAPDKSGLPSDRFSAERTGGSVSTLTIQRTQQEDSAVYLCASSLHRRETQYFGPGTRLLVL.

This clone was observed a few times. This rearrangement joins TRBV7-2 to TRBJ1-6; weak D call: TRBD1 (5 bases). The germline V gene encodes CDR1 SGHTA and CDR2 FQGNSA. V gave up 4 bases and J gave up 6 bases, with 10 bases separating them. The CDR3 consists of 14 residues. The CDR3 sequence is CASSSDSPNSPLHF. The CDR3 DNA reads as TGTGCCAGCAGCTCCGACAGCCCTAATTCACCCCTCCACTTT.